This paragraph reports one T cell receptor (beta chain). What this receptor recognizes is not known. Base qualities were left out, and no much larger clone turns up one base away. The data were obtained in a study of blood T cell repertoires in COVID-19 (dated by TCRdb to 2020 to 2022). About the investigation overall: Samples covering the acute and convalescent phases of COVID-19 were provided by collaborators in the United States, Italy and Spain. Where available, HLA class I and class II types were taken from metadata supplied by the sample provider and were not determined by assay-based typing. The samples were drawn from the first 160 participants of the ongoing ImmuneRACE study and from some 1,300 subjects provided by 6 global collaborators. Subjects who had been exposed to COVID-19, were actively infected with it, or had recovered from it provided the deeply sampled blood TCRbeta repertoires that made up the dataset. Nearly every sample came with metadata listing a de-identified subject ID, COVID-19 status, age in years and sex. The repertoires were made available in a free public database intended to serve as a resource for research on the immune response to SARS-CoV-2. The prospective study material was composed of cDNA or gDNA derived from T cells, B-cell-depleted T cells, or PBMCs.

Here is what the overall study found, with its caveats: How much clinical and demographic metadata was included differed by source and by participant, and the metadata was provided uncurated.

The CDR3 spans 15 residues, from the cysteine through the phenylalanine. Of all the DNA, just the CDR3 is kept, 45 bases in frame from base 1. V trim: 4 bases; J trim: 8 bases; unmatched bases: 11. Another Seattle source contributed samples from volunteer blood donors who had recovered from COVID-19. The collaborating institutions used their own protocols to collect whole blood in K2EDTA tubes. Collaborator samples were shipped for TCRbeta analysis as frozen whole blood, isolated PBMCs, or DNA extracted from either sample type. TCRbeta CDR3 regions were amplified from genomic DNA by means of the immunoSEQ Assay, a bias-controlled multiplex PCR. The original methods were these. The number of nucleated cells in each sample was estimated by amplification of reference gene primers within the assay. Sequence reads were collapsed and filtered to measure the absolute abundance of every unique TCRbeta CDR3 rearrangement. For each sample, productive Simpson clonality was calculated by taking the square root of Simpson's diversity index across productive rearrangements. TCRdb provides this immuneACCESS table in a form limited to in-frame rearrangements. Some clones are lacking; in checked studies, under half of them reflect an unresolved V gene, and why the rest are absent is not known. V, J and clone size were drawn from that table, and D and trimming were deduced from the DNA. The sample yields about 220,000 clones; 84% were counted once. The top ten clones comprise 5% to 6.5% of the sample.

Sequencing was done on a sample of peripheral blood. The origin of this receptor is an older woman who had recovered from COVID-19. Recombination connected TRBV23-1 to TRBJ2-1; 7 bases in between match TRBD1. TRBV23-1 is designated an ORF whose function remains uncertain. The CDR3 protein sequence reads: CASSRRDRESDEQFF. The DNA is TGCGCCAGCAGTCGCCGGGACAGAGAGAGCGATGAGCAGTTCTTC.